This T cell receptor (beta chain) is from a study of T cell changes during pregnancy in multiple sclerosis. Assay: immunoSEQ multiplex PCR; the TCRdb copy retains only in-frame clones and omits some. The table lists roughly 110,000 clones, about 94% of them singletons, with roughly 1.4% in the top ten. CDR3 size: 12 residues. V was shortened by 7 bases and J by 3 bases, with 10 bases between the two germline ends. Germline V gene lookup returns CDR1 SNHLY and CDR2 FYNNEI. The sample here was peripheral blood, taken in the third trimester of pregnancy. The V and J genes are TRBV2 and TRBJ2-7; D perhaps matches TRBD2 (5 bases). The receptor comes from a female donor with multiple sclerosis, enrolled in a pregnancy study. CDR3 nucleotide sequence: TGTGCCAGCACGGCGGGTGGCTACGAGCAGTACTTC. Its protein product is CASTAGGYEQYF.